This T cell receptor beta chain is from a study of CD8 T cells in Susac syndrome. On this clonotype itself: As yet, its antigen is unknown.

Findings of the study overall: A relatively small number of individuals underwent TCR sequencing and HLA analysis.

Reverse transcription of about 0.45 to 1 ug RNA was carried out with random hexamers. The amplification used immunoSEQ multiplex PCR on TCR beta CDR3; it spanned 54 Vbeta and 13 Jbeta. TCRdb reprocessed the immunoSEQ multiplex PCR reads with MiXCR, giving one entry per CDR3 protein. The table shows around 220,000 distinct CDR3 sequences, with roughly 92% occurring only once. The study sequenced TCR beta in blood CD8+ and CD4+ T cells. The trim removed 1 base at V and 7 bases at J, leaving 9 bases unmatched. CDR1 WSHSY and CDR2 SAAADI come from the germline V gene. This CDR3 is 15 amino acids long. This chain links TRBV10-2 with TRBJ2-5, with 7 bases identical to TRBD1. Sequencing was done on a sample of CD8+ T cells from PBMCs. This TCR was sampled from a human donor with multiple sclerosis. Here the CDR3 reads CASSEFTGARATQYF. In DNA form, the CDR3 reads TGCGCCAGCAGTGAGTTTACAGGGGCGAGGGCGACCCAGTACTTC.